This TCR beta chain was recovered during a study of CD8+ T cells in alopecia areata. Study observations and caveats: Normal skin contains resident alphabeta T cells, and these are also sequenced in scalp samples. Sharing of TCRs across patients appeared less clear than in mice, possibly for HLA-related reasons.

CDR3 length: 14 amino acids. V lost 7 bases and J 4 bases, leaving 14 bases between the germline ends. Looked up from germline, CDR1 is LNHDA and CDR2 is SQIVND (reference sequence). For this clone: The target antigen is unknown.

The authors extracted RNA and reverse transcribed it into cDNA as the sequencing template. Clones were sequenced by immunoSEQ multiplex PCR, and TCRdb holds only the in-frame ones, with some missing. The sample holds about 150,000 clones, around 55% seen once. The sequencing input was CD4+ T cells sorted from blood. The chain recombines TRBV19 with TRBJ1-5; no clear D. This TCR was recovered from a human donor in good health. The CDR3, as DNA: TGTGCCAGTAAAGGGTCCGATCGGAATCAGCCCCAGCATTTT. Residues: CASKGSDRNQPQHF.